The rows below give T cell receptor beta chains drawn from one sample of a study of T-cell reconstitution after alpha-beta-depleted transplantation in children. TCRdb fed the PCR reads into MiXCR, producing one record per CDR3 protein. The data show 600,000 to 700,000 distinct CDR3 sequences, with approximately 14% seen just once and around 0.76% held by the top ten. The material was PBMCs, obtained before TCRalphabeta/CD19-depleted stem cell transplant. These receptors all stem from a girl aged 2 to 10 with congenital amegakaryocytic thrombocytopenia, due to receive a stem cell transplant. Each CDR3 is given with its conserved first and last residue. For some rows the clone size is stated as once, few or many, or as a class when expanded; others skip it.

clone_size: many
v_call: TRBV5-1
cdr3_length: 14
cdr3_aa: CASSLMGPRDIQYF

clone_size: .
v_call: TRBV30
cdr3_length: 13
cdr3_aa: CACLHGQHYGYTF

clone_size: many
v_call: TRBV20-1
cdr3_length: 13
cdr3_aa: CSVWASGRYEQYF

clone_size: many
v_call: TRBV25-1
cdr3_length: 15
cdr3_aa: CASKGLAGGHNEQFF

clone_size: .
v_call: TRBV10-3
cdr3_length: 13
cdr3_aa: CAILSGTVNEQFF

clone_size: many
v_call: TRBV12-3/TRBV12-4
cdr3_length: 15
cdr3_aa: CASSPPGLAEVGQFF

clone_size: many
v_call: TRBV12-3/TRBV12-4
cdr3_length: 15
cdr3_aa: CASSLWTEYTGELFF

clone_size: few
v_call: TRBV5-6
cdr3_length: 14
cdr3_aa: CASSLAGGYQPQHF

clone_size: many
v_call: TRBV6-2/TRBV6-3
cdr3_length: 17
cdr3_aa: CASSRWFVTGAYSEQFF

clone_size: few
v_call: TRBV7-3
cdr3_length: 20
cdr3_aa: CASSSSGLAGVRTYTGELFF

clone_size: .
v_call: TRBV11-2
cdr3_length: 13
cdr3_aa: CASSLDQTGELFF

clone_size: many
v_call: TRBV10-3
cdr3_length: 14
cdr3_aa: CAISESGHEETQYF

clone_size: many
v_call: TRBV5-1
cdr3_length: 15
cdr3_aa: CASSLPRDRKETQYF

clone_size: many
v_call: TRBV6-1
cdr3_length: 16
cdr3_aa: CASRLDPDALAETQYF

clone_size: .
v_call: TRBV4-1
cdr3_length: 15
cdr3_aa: CASSPQGARNYGYTF

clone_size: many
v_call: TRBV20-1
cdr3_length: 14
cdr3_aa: CSARGGPILYEQYF

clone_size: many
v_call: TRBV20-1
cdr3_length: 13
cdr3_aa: CSADQDPAEGYTF

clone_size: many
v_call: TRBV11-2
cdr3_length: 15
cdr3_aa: CASSSRLEVFNEQFF

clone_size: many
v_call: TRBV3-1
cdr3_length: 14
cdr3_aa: CASSPGTRVETQYF

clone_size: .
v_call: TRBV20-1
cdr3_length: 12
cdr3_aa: CSAVGTTNEQFF

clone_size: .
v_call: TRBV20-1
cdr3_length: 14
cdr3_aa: CSASNPGFSGELFF

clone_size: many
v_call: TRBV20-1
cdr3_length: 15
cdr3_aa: CSAPSYSGSGNEQFF

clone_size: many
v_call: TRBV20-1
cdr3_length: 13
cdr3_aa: CSATHRGFYEQYF

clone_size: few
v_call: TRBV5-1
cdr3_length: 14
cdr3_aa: CASSLAQGVAEAFF

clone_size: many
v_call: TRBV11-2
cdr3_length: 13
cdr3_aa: CASLLTGGHEQFF

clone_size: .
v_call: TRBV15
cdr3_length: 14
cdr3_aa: CATSHASSTDTQYF

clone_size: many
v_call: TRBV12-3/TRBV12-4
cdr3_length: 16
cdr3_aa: CASSLSWSVTGNTIYF

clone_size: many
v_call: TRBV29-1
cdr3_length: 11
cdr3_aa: CSVEWVDGYTF

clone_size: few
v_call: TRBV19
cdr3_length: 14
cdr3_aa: CASRPDRVREKLFF

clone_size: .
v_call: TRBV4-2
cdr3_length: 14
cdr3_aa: CASSQGQPSYEQYF

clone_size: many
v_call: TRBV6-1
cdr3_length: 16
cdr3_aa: CASRARRGSMNTEAFF

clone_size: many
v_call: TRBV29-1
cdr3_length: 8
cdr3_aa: CSVPEAFF

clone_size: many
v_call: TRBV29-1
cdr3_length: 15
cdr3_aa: CSVDRDRVNRDTQYF

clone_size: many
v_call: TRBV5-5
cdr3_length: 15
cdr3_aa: CASSLLAASNYEQYF

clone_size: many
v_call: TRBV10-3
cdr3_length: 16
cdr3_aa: CAISESLPGDTGELFF

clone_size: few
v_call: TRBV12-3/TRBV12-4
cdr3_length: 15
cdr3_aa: CASSPPGHLSYEQYF

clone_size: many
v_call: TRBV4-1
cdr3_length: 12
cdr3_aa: CASSAMRDTQYF

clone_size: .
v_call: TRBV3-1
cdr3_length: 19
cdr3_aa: CASSQDWRASGRAGETQYF

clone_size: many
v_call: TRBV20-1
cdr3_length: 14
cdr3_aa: CSARGMVGNQPQHF

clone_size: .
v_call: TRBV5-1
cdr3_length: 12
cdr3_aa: CASSAAYNEQFF

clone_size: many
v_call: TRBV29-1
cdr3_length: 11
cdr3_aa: CSVNKNTEAFF

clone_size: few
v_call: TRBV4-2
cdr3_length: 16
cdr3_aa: CASSQEGTSVAGELFF

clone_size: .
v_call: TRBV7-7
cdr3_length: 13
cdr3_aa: CASSLDRVGEQFF

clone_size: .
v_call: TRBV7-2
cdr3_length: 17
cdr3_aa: CASSPYLLAGGRNEQFF

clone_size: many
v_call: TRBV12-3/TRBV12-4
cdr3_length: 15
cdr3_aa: CASSPAGQLNEKLFF

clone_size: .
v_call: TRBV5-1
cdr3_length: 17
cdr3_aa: CASSRQREVRTYNEQFF

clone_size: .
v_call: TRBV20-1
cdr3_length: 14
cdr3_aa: CSARSGTASYEQYF

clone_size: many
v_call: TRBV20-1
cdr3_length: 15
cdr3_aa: CSAGTGGAVPSPLHF

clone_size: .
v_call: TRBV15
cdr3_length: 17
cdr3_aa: CATSREPGQGHNQPQHF

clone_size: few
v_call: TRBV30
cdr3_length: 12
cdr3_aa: CAWSVGDFEAFF

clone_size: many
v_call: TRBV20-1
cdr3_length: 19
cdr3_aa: CSARVSTRGVARNYNEQFF

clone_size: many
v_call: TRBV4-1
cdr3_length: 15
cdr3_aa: CASSQGRTLPYEQYF

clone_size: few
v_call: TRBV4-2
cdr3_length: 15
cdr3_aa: CASSQAGTDDEKLFF

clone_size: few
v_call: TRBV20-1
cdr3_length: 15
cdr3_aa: CSVNIAGVSTDTQYF

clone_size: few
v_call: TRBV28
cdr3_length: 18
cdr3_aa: CASSLWPGPSGGANVLTF

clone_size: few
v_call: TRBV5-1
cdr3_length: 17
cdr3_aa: CASSLRLGGPLTDTQYF

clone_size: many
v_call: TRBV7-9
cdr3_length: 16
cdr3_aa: CASSDRDSFTYNEQFF

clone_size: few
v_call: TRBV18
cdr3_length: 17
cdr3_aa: CASSPSAKVGAKNIQYF